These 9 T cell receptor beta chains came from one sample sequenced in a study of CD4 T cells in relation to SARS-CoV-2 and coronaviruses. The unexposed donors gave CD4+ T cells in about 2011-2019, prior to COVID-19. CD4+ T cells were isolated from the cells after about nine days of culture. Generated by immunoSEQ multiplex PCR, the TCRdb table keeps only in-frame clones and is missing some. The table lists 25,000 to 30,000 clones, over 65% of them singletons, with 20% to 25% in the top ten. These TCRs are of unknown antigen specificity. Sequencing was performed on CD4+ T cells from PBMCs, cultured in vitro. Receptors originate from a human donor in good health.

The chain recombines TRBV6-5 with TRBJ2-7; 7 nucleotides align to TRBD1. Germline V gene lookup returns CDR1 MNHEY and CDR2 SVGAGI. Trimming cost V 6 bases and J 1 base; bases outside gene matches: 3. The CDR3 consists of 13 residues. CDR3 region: CASRTGISYEQYF. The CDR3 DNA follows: TGTGCCAGCAGGACAGGGATATCCTACGAGCAGTACTTC.

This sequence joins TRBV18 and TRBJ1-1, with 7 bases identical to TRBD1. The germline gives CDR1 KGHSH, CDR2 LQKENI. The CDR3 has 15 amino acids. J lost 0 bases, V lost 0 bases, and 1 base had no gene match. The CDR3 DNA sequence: TGTGCCAGCTCACCACCGACAGGGATGAACACTGAAGCTTTCTTT. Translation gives CASSPPTGMNTEAFF.

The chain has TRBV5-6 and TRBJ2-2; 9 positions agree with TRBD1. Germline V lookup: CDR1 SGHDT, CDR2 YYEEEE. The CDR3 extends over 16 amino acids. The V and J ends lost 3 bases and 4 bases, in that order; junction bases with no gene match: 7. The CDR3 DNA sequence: TGTGCCAGCAGCTCGATACAGGGGGCAAGCACCGGGGAGCTGTTTTTT. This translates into CASSSIQGASTGELFF.

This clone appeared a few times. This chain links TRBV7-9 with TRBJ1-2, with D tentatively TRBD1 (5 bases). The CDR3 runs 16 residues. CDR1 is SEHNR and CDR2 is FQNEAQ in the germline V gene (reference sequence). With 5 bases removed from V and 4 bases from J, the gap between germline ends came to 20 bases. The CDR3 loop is CASSDSARVRAYGYTF. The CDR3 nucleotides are TGTGCCAGCAGCGATAGCGCCAGGGTTAGGGCCTATGGCTACACCTTC.

CDR3 loop: CASSPTNTQETQYF. Written as DNA, the CDR3 is TGTGCCAGTAGCCCCACCAATACCCAAGAGACCCAGTACTTC. The chain recombines TRBV19 with TRBJ2-5; D not certain. Germline CDR1 LNHDA, CDR2 SQIVND (reference sequence). This CDR3 has 14 residues. V was shortened by 6 bases and J by 1 base, with 12 bases between the two germline ends.

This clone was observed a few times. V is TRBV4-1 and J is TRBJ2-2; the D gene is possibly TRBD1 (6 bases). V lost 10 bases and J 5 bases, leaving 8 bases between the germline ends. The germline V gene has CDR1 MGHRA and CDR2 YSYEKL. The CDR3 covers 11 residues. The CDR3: CATQGTGELFF. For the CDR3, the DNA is TGCGCCACACAGGGTACCGGGGAGCTGTTTTTT.

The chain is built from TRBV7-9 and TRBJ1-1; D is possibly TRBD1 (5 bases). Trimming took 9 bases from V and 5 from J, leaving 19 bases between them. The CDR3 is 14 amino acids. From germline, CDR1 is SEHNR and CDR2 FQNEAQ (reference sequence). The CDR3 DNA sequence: TGTGCCAGTAGAGGTGGGGGATCGGGGACTGAAGCTTTCTTT. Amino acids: CASRGGGSGTEAFF.

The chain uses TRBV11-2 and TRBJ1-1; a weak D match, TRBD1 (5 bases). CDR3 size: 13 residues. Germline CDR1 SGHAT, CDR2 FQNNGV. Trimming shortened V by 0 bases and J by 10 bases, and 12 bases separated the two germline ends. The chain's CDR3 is CASSLDRIGGAFF. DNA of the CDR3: TGTGCCAGCAGCTTAGATCGTATTGGGGGAGCTTTCTTT. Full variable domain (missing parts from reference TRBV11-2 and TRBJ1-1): EAGVAQSPRYKIIEKRQSVAFWCNPISGHATLYWYQQILGQGPKLLIQFQNNGVVDDSQLPKDRFSAERLKGVDSTLKIQPAKLEDSAVYLCASSLDRIGGAFFGQGTRLTVV.

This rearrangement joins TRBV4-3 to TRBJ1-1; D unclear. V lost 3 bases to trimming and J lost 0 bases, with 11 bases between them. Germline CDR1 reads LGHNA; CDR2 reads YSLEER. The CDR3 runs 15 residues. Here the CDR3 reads CASSHDPAVNTEAFF. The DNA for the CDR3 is TGCGCCAGCAGCCATGATCCGGCGGTGAACACTGAAGCTTTCTTT.